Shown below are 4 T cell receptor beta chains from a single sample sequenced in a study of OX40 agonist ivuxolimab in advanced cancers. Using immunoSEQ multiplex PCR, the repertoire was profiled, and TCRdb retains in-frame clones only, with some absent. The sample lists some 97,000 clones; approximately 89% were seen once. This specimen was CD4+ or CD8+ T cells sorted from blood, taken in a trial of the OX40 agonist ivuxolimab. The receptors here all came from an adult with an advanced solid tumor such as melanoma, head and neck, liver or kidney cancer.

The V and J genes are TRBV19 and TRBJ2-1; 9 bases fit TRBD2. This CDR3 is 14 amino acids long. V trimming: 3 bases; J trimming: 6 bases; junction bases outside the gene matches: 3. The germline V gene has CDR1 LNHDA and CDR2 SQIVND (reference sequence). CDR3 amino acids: CASSMLAGINEQFF. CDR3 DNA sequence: TGTGCCAGTAGTATGCTAGCGGGAATCAATGAGCAGTTCTTC.

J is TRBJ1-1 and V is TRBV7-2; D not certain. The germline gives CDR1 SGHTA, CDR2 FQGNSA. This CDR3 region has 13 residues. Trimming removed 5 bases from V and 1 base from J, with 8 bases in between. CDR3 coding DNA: TGTGCCAGCAGCAATCAGGCGAACACTGAAGCTTTCTTT. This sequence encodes CASSNQANTEAFF.

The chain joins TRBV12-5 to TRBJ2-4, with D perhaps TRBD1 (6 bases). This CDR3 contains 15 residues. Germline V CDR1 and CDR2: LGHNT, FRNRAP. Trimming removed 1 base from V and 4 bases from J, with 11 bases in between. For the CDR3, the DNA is TGTGCTAGTGGTTTGGAAGGACAGATAAAAAACATTCAGTACTTC. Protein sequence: CASGLEGQIKNIQYF.

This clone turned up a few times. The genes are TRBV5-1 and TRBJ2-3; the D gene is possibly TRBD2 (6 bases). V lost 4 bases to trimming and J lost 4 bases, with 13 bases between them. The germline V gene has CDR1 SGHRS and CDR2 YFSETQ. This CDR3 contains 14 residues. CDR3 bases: TGCGCCAGCAGCCCGGGGACTGTGGCAGATACGCAGTATTTT. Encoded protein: CASSPGTVADTQYF.